This section outlines one T cell receptor beta chain sequence together with its context. The antigen is unknown. This table comes from immunoSEQ multiplex PCR, and its TCRdb copy is limited to in-frame clones, with some not included. The table has fewer than 130,000 clones, roughly 90% seen once. The donors were in the roughly 130-subject validation cohort, distinct from the 666-subject first cohort. This specimen belongs to a study of cytomegalovirus exposure and HLA in healthy donors. Study as a whole: In a later analysis, the 100 to 150 validation repertoires were reported to have used the same platform as the 550 to 850 first-cohort repertoires.

Study results and limitations: Subsequent analysis showed first-cohort TCR clusters tending to co-occur in approximately 120 validation repertoires. Listed as cytomegalovirus-associated were 150 to 200 TCR beta chains.

The CDR3 has 16 residues. V was shortened by 1 base and J by 0 bases, with 9 bases between the two germline ends. The germline V gene has CDR1 SGHVS and CDR2 FNYEAQ. This rearrangement joins TRBV7-6 to TRBJ2-2, with D perhaps matching TRBD2 (5 bases). The sequence was obtained from a woman in her 30s in good health and CMV-seropositive. Sequenced input: PBMCs. CDR3 in amino acids: CASSLVSGANTGELFF. In nucleotides, the CDR3 is TGTGCCAGCAGCTTAGTTTCCGGGGCGAACACCGGGGAGCTGTTTTTT.